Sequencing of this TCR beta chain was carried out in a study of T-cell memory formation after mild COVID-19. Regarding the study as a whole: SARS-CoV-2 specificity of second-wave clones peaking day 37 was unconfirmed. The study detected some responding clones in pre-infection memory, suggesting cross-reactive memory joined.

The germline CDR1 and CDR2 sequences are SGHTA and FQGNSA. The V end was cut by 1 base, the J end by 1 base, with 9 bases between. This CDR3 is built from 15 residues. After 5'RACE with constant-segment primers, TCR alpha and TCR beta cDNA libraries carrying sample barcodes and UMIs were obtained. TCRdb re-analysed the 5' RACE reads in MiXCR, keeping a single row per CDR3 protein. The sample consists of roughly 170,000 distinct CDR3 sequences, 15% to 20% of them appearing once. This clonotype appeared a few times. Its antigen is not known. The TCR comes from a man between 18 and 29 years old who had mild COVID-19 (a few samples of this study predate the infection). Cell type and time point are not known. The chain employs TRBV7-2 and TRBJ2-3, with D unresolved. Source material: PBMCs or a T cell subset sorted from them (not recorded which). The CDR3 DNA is TGTGCCAGCAGCTTAGGGCTCGGAGGCACAGATACGCAGTATTTT. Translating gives CASSLGLGGTDTQYF.